This TCR beta chain is drawn from a study of cytomegalovirus exposure and HLA in healthy donors. PCR used 60 Vbeta primers and 13 Jbeta primers. This table comes from immunoSEQ multiplex PCR, and its TCRdb copy is limited to in-frame clones, with some not included. The sample includes fewer than 140,000 clones, around 76% seen only once; the top ten take 6.1%. Donors consisted of healthy bone marrow donors. Study-wide points: Owing to their indistinguishability, certain V segments, notably TRBV6-2 and TRBV6-3, were excluded. Accurate HLA-A and HLA-B prediction from TCR beta sequences was reported for most subjects. Several of the most significant clusters appeared, in a later analysis, to be linked to common viral pathogens.

The CDR3 is made up of 13 amino acids. Trimming pared 0 bases from V and 5 bases from J, leaving 8 bases between. CDR1 and CDR2 from the germline V gene are SGHRS and YFSETQ. Points on this clone: Its antigen is not identified.

This sequence joins TRBV5-1 and TRBJ1-2; D gene unclear. The receptor was isolated from a woman aged 50 to 60 in good health and CMV-seropositive. Sequences were obtained from PBMCs. The CDR3 sequence: CASSLDSSYGYTF. The DNA of the CDR3 is TGCGCCAGCAGCTTGGATAGTAGTTATGGCTACACCTTC.